These T cell receptor beta chains were read from a single sample in a study of T cell changes during pregnancy in multiple sclerosis. The method was immunoSEQ multiplex PCR; TCRdb's version includes in-frame clones alone and lacks a portion of them. The sample has around 61,000 clones, 80% to 90% seen once; the top ten hold under 5.5%. Input material: peripheral blood from another person, used as feeder cells. These receptors all stem from a human donor whose cells served as feeder cells for cultures in a pregnancy study. Each CDR3 is given with its conserved first and last residue. The order of the fields is J gene, V gene, D gene, clone size, CDR3 DNA, CDR3 protein. A D gene is named only where the DNA matches it firmly. For some rows the clone size is stated as once, few or many, or as a class when expanded; others skip it.

TRBJ2-1,TRBV5-5,.,.,TGTGCCAGCAGCCCCAGAGACAGAAACAATGAGCAGTTCTTC,CASSPRDRNNEQFF
TRBJ2-7,TRBV7-6,.,.,TGTGCCAGCAGCTTAGGTCCCTCGGTCAGAGAGCAGTACTTC,CASSLGPSVREQYF
TRBJ1-4,TRBV6-6,.,.,TGTGCCAGCAGTTCGGTTACAACTAATGAAAAACTGTTTTTT,CASSSVTTNEKLFF
TRBJ2-2,TRBV11-2,TRBD2,.,TGTGCCAGCAGCCCGGGTCTAGCGGGAGGCCATTGGGAGCTGTTTTTT,CASSPGLAGGHWELFF
TRBJ1-2,TRBV15,TRBD1,few,TGTGCCACCAGCATGGGGGACAGATCCTATGGCTACACCTTC,CATSMGDRSYGYTF
TRBJ1-4,TRBV19,.,.,TGTGCCAGTAGTATTTACAGTGGCCCTGAGAATGAAAAACTGTTTTTT,CASSIYSGPENEKLFF
TRBJ2-3,TRBV7-2,.,.,TGTGCCAGCAGCTTAGACAAAGGGGATACGCAGTATTTT,CASSLDKGDTQYF
TRBJ1-5,TRBV19,TRBD1,.,TGTGCCAGTAGTGCGACAGGGGGCAATCAGCCCCAGCATTTT,CASSATGGNQPQHF
TRBJ2-7,TRBV5-1,.,few,TGCGCCAGCAGCCTGTATACCTCCTACGAGCAGTACTTC,CASSLYTSYEQYF
TRBJ1-6,TRBV4-1,.,.,TGCGCCAGCAGCCAAGACGGGGTGGTGGGCAATTCACCCCTCCACTTT,CASSQDGVVGNSPLHF
TRBJ2-7,TRBV28,.,.,TGTGCCAGCAGTTTATCTGGGTTAGAGCAGTACTTC,CASSLSGLEQYF
TRBJ1-2,TRBV10-3,TRBD1,.,TGTGCCATCAGTCCGGGACAGGTGAACGGCTACACCTTC,CAISPGQVNGYTF
TRBJ2-7,TRBV19,TRBD1,.,TGTGCCAGTAGTATAGAGCTGACAGGGTGGCCCCCCTACGAGCAGTACTTC,CASSIELTGWPPYEQYF
TRBJ1-3,TRBV30,.,once,TGTGCCTGGAGCCAAGGACAGCCCTCTGGAAACACCATATATTTT,CAWSQGQPSGNTIYF
TRBJ1-2,TRBV4-3,.,.,TGCGCCAGCAGCCAAGATGTAGGGCATGGCTACACCTTC,CASSQDVGHGYTF
TRBJ1-4,TRBV18,.,.,TGTGCCAGCTCACCACGCGGAGCACCGAATGAAAAACTGTTTTTT,CASSPRGAPNEKLFF
TRBJ1-1,TRBV6-5,.,.,TGTGCCAGCAGTTACTCGAAACAGGAAGCTTTCTTT,CASSYSKQEAFF
TRBJ2-1,TRBV2,.,.,TGTGCCAGCAGTATATTAAGGGCCAATGAGCAGTTCTTC,CASSILRANEQFF
TRBJ2-7,TRBV5-6,.,.,TGTGCCAGCAGCTTCCGCCAGGGGCGGGCGACCTACGAGCAGTACTTC,CASSFRQGRATYEQYF
TRBJ2-7,TRBV4-2,.,.,TGTGCCAGCAGCCAAGGGAACACCATCTCCTACGAGCAGTACTTC,CASSQGNTISYEQYF
TRBJ2-7,TRBV11-2,.,.,TGTGCCAGCAGCTTAGAGGGGCGCAGCTACGAGCAGTACTTC,CASSLEGRSYEQYF
TRBJ1-5,TRBV19,.,.,TGTGCCAGTAGCTTATCGGGTGGCAATCAGCCCCAGCATTTT,CASSLSGGNQPQHF
TRBJ2-6,TRBV7-2,.,.,TGTGCCAGCAGCAAACCGGCGAGACGACAAAGTCGGGCCAACGTCCTGACTTTC,CASSKPARRQSRANVLTF
TRBJ1-1,TRBV28,.,.,TGTGCCAGCAGTTTATCCCCTCGGGAGGGGACTGAAGCTTTCTTT,CASSLSPREGTEAFF
TRBJ2-7,TRBV27,TRBD1,.,TGTGCCAGCAGGGGCAGGGGGCGCGGGGAGCAGTACTTC,CASRGRGRGEQYF
TRBJ1-5,TRBV5-8,.,.,TGTGCCAGCACCAGCCCCTCCGGGACCTGGGAGGCCTGGGCCAATCAGCCCCAGCATTTT,CASTSPSGTWEAWANQPQHF
TRBJ2-1,TRBV7-2,TRBD2,.,TGTGCCAGCAGCTTAGGTCTAGCGGGGGGGGATAATGAGCAGTTCTTC,CASSLGLAGGDNEQFF
TRBJ1-6,TRBV19,.,.,TGTGCCAGTAGTATATCGGACAGTATCTTCTATAATTCACCCCTCCACTTT,CASSISDSIFYNSPLHF
TRBJ2-7,TRBV19,.,.,TGTGCCAGTAGTATTTCCCCGGGGCCAGCCTACGAGCAGTACTTC,CASSISPGPAYEQYF
TRBJ1-4,TRBV5-6,TRBD1,.,TGTGCCAGCAGCTTGGGACAGGGGGTCCGGAAACTGTTTTTT,CASSLGQGVRKLFF
TRBJ1-5,TRBV6-1,TRBD1,.,TGTGCCATCTGGACAGGGAGCAATCAGCCCCAGCATTTT,CAIWTGSNQPQHF
TRBJ2-5,TRBV6-8,.,.,TGTGCCAGCAGTTACATGCCCCCCCGGGAAGAGACCCAGTACTTC,CASSYMPPREETQYF
TRBJ1-2,TRBV19,.,.,TGTGCCAGTAAATGGGGAGGCGGCTACACCTTC,CASKWGGGYTF
TRBJ1-5,TRBV7-9,.,.,TGTGCCAGCAGCCCAACTGGAAATCAGCCCCAGCATTTT,CASSPTGNQPQHF
TRBJ2-2,TRBV27,.,.,TGTGCCAGCAGCCGTATCACCGGGGAGCTGTTTTTT,CASSRITGELFF